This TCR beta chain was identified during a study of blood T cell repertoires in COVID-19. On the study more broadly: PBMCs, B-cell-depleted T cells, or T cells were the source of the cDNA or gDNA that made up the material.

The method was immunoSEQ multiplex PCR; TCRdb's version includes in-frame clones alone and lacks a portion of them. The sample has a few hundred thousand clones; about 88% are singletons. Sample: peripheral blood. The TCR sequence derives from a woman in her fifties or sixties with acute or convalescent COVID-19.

The CDR3 bases are TGTGCCTCATCGCCGGGACTAGCGGGAGGGCCGTCCACAGATACGCAGTATTTT. Amino acid sequence: CASSPGLAGGPSTDTQYF. The chain is built from TRBV19 and TRBJ2-3, with 16 nucleotides matching TRBD2. This CDR3 contains 18 residues. The V segment lost 11 bases and the J segment 2 bases; nucleotides outside the gene matches: 13. The germline gives CDR1 LNHDA, CDR2 SQIVND (reference sequence).